These T cell receptor beta chains were read from a single sample in a study of patients and donors after allogeneic stem cell transplantation. TCRdb fed the RT-PCR reads into MiXCR, producing one record per CDR3 protein. Of about 210,000 distinct CDR3 sequences in the sample, over 30% were seen once. The sequencing input was blood, either unsorted or a sorted T cell fraction (not recorded which). Receptor source: a human donor who was either an allogeneic HSCT recipient or a stem cell or donor lymphocyte infusion donor (not recorded which). It is not recorded whose cells these are; they may come from a transplant donor. The CDR3 runs from the conserved cysteine through the conserved F or W. D genes are given only for firm matches. Only some rows state a clone size, as once, few, many or a class for expanded clones.

v_gene	abundance	d_gene	j_gene	CDR3aa	CDR3nt
TRBV5-1	.	TRBD1	TRBJ2-2	CASSEGTGGDAVELFF	TGCGCCAGCAGCGAGGGGACAGGGGGCGACGCGGTGGAGCTGTTTTTT
TRBV5-1	few	.	TRBJ2-5	CASSLSGVQETQYF	TGCGCCAGCAGCTTGTCGGGGGTTCAAGAGACCCAGTACTTC
TRBV3-1	.	.	TRBJ1-3	CASSQVERNTIYF	TGTGCCAGCAGCCAAGTAGAACGAAACACCATATATTTT
TRBV18	.	TRBD2	TRBJ2-1	CATSGGTSEQFF	TGTGCCACCAGCGGGGGTACAAGTGAGCAGTTCTTC
TRBV5-6	.	.	TRBJ2-2	CASSYTGELFF	TGTGCCAGCAGCTACACCGGGGAGCTGTTTTTT
TRBV6-4	few	TRBD1	TRBJ1-1	CASRRGPEDTEAFF	TGTGCCAGCAGGAGGGGGCCCGAGGACACTGAAGCTTTCTTT
TRBV12-3/TRBV12-4	few	TRBD2	TRBJ2-1	CASSPTAGGEQFF	TGTGCCAGCAGTCCCACCGCGGGGGGCGAGCAGTTCTTC
TRBV5-1	few	.	TRBJ1-4	CASSTGTLRGRISEKLFF	TGCGCCAGCAGCACCGGGACACTCCGAGGTCGGATCAGTGAAAAACTGTTTTTT
TRBV7-2	many	TRBD1	TRBJ1-5	CASSFTGVSNQPQHF	TGTGCCAGCAGCTTTACAGGGGTGAGCAATCAGCCCCAGCATTTT
TRBV5-1	few	TRBD2	TRBJ2-1	CASSPLAGSYNEQFF	TGCGCCAGCAGCCCTTTAGCGGGGTCCTACAATGAGCAGTTCTTC
TRBV20-1	.	TRBD1	TRBJ1-2	CSARALLTGHGYTF	TGCAGTGCTAGAGCCCTGCTGACAGGGCACGGCTACACCTTC
TRBV7-8	few	.	TRBJ1-2	CASSPIRAQYGYTF	TGTGCCAGCAGCCCTATCCGGGCGCAGTATGGCTACACCTTC
TRBV20-1	few	.	TRBJ1-1	CSASEGHPNTEAFF	TGCAGTGCTAGTGAGGGGCATCCGAACACTGAAGCTTTCTTT
TRBV7-9	.	.	TRBJ2-7	CASSFADRGLYEQYF	TGTGCCAGCAGCTTCGCAGACAGAGGTCTGTACGAGCAGTACTTC
TRBV4-1	.	.	TRBJ1-1	CASSQDDNSVNTEAFF	TGCGCCAGCAGCCAAGATGACAACTCCGTGAACACTGAAGCTTTCTTT
TRBV3-1	once	TRBD1	TRBJ2-1	CASSLNRGEQFF	TGTGCCAGCAGCTTAAACAGGGGTGAGCAGTTCTTC
TRBV2	.	TRBD2	TRBJ2-3	CASRETSGGPVADTQYF	TGTGCCAGCAGGGAAACTAGCGGGGGGCCAGTTGCAGATACGCAGTATTTT
TRBV6-2/TRBV6-3	.	.	TRBJ1-1	CASSSTEAFF	TGTGCCAGCAGTTCCACTGAAGCTTTCTTT
TRBV7-2	.	TRBD2	TRBJ2-1	CASRYGTIFYSYNEQFF	TGTGCCAGCAGATACGGGACTATTTTCTACTCCTACAATGAGCAGTTCTTC
TRBV20-1	few	TRBD2	TRBJ2-7	CSANQPGLAYEQYF	TGCAGTGCTAACCAGCCGGGACTAGCCTACGAGCAGTACTTC
TRBV20-1	.	.	TRBJ1-1	CSARTVQNTEAFF	TGCAGTGCTCGGACAGTGCAGAACACTGAAGCTTTCTTT
TRBV10-3	few	TRBD1	TRBJ1-1	CAISGGWTGPSANTEAFF	TGTGCCATCAGTGGGGGGTGGACAGGGCCGTCCGCGAACACTGAAGCTTTCTTT
TRBV10-3	.	TRBD2	TRBJ2-1	CAISVGTSGGKSEQFF	TGTGCCATCAGCGTTGGGACTAGCGGGGGGAAGAGTGAGCAGTTCTTC
TRBV28	.	TRBD2	TRBJ2-5	CASRGRRTSGGPGRYTQYF	TGTGCCAGCAGAGGACGACGGACTAGCGGGGGGCCTGGGAGGTACACCCAGTACTTC
TRBV12-3/TRBV12-4	few	.	TRBJ1-1	CASSLAVDRKAFF	TGTGCCAGCAGTTTAGCGGTGGACAGAAAAGCTTTCTTT
TRBV28	few	TRBD1	TRBJ2-7	CASENRGRWGKQYF	TGTGCCAGCGAAAACAGGGGGCGGTGGGGTAAGCAGTACTTC
TRBV20-1	few	TRBD1	TRBJ1-2	CSASIRQGADGYTF	TGCAGTGCTAGCATAAGACAGGGGGCTGATGGCTACACCTTC